This T cell receptor beta chain was profiled in a study of shared clonotypes between healthy human individuals. Findings of the study overall: Sharing across four donors was highest in naive CD4 (around 5%) and lowest in memory CD8 (roughly 0.4%).

For sorted subsets, about 190 ng DNA per replicate equaled about 27,000 T cell genomes. TCRdb keeps only in-frame clones here, not all; method: immunoSEQ multiplex PCR. This table has under 350,000 clones, about nine tenths appearing once. Details on this clone: Its matching antigen is unknown.

Germline V gene data show CDR1 as MNHNS and CDR2 as SASEGT. V lost 8 bases and J 0 bases, leaving 13 bases between the germline ends. CDR3 size: 14 residues. Free of recent acute infections or vaccinations, the donors were healthy HIV-negative adults. CD8 memory cells included CD45RO+ cells plus CCR7-negative CD45RA+ TemRA cells. The sequencing input was memory CD8+ T cells sorted from blood. Sample subset: CD45RO+ cells pooled with CCR7-negative TemRA cells. This chain joins TRBV6-1 and TRBJ1-1; D is possibly TRBD1 (6 bases). The sequence came from a man younger than 35 in good health. The DNA for the CDR3 is TGTGCCAGCGTTCCTGGGGGCATGAACACTGAAGCTTTCTTT. Translation gives CASVPGGMNTEAFF.